Listed below are T cell receptor beta chains from one sample, sequenced in a study of neoadjuvant nivolumab and ipilimumab in lung cancer. The assay was immunoSEQ multiplex PCR, and TCRdb's table has in-frame clones only and misses some. The sample shows roughly 13,000 clones, 90% to 96% of them seen only once. Sequencing was performed on peripheral blood, taken after neoadjuvant nivolumab, alone or with ipilimumab, at or shortly before surgery. These receptors all stem from an adult with non-small cell lung cancer. Both conserved end residues are part of each CDR3. D genes are given only for firm matches. Expanded clones are given a class, and other clones once, few, many or no size at all.

j_gene,v_gene,abundance,d_gene,CDR3nt,CDR3aa
TRBJ2-1,TRBV7-3,NA,NA,TGTGCCAGCAGCTTCCACAGGGAAGGTGAGCAGTTCTTC,CASSFHREGEQFF
TRBJ2-7,TRBV5-1,NA,TRBD1,TGCGCCAGCAGCATAACAGGGGGCCAGACCTACGAGCAGTACTTC,CASSITGGQTYEQYF
TRBJ2-3,TRBV7-3,NA,TRBD2,TGTGCCAGCAGCCTCACTCTAGCGGGAGGAGGTTTAGATACGCAGTATTTT,CASSLTLAGGGLDTQYF
TRBJ1-1,TRBV27,NA,NA,TGTGCCAGCAGTTTGGGGGTCGGAAGCCCTGAAGCTTTCTTT,CASSLGVGSPEAFF
TRBJ2-5,TRBV5-4,NA,TRBD2,TGTGCCAGCAGTCCCGTCTTAGCGGGAGGGGAGACCCAGTACTTC,CASSPVLAGGETQYF
TRBJ2-6,TRBV30,NA,NA,TGTGCCTGGAGTCCAATATTCTCTGGGGCCAACGTCCTGACTTTC,CAWSPIFSGANVLTF
TRBJ2-7,TRBV27,NA,NA,TGTGCCAGCAGTCAGGATGGGGGTCTCGAGCAGTACTTC,CASSQDGGLEQYF
TRBJ2-7,TRBV27,once,NA,TGTGCCAGCAGTTTTTCCGGGACGGACCCCTACGAGCAGTACTTC,CASSFSGTDPYEQYF
TRBJ2-1,TRBV5-4,NA,NA,TGTGCCAGCAGCTTGCGCGGGGACTCCTACAATGAGCAGTTCTTC,CASSLRGDSYNEQFF
TRBJ2-7,TRBV14,NA,NA,TGTGCCAGCAGAGACTCGCCTCGGTCGAAGCAGTACTTC,CASRDSPRSKQYF
TRBJ1-4,TRBV4-2,once,NA,TGTGCCAGCAGCCAAGAAGGGGCGACAACTAATGAAAAACTGTTTTTT,CASSQEGATTNEKLFF